This T cell receptor (beta chain) was captured by sequencing in a study of spatial heterogeneity in lung cancer. Whole-study context: Sequences of the beta chain were consistently detected in greater numbers than alpha-chain sequences.

Looked up from germline, CDR1 is DFQATT and CDR2 is SNEGSKA (reference sequence). The CDR3 extends over 16 amino acids. Time point reported: sample taken at primary tumor resection. The donors comprised about 65 untreated early-stage non-small cell lung cancer patients. Tumor, nontumor lung or frozen PBMC supplied whole RNA that was sequenced unsorted. This clonotype was observed a few times. Its matching antigen is unknown. TCRdb re-derived calls from the 5' RACE reads in MiXCR, one entry per CDR3 protein. Among 20,000 to 30,000 distinct CDR3 sequences listed, approximately 9% were seen once. Study-wide points: Tumor mutation counts were tracked by expanded intratumoral alpha and beta TCR counts. Nonsynonymous mutations, ubiquitous and regional, were tracked respectively by counts of ubiquitous and regional expanded TCRs.

J is TRBJ2-3 and V is TRBV20-1; 13 bases are shared with TRBD2. The TCR comes from a male donor with early-stage non-small cell lung cancer. Sequencing was performed on lung tumor tissue, taken at surgery. CDR3 region: CRGSTSGGSSTDTQYF. CDR3 coding DNA: TGCAGGGGCTCGACTAGCGGGGGGTCTAGCACAGATACGCAGTATTTT.